These 3 T cell receptor beta chains share one sample of origin, sequenced in a study of blood T cells in healthy people across ages. With a J-beta primer mix and a sample-barcoded 5' primer, a second PCR ran about 6 to 11 cycles. TCRdb used MiXCR to reprocess the 5' RACE reads, holding one entry per CDR3 protein. The profile shows approximately 790,000 distinct CDR3 sequences, about 59% of them singletons. Sequencing was done on a sample of blood. The receptors originated from a young man in good health.

The gene calls are TRBV5-1 and TRBJ1-1; D ambiguous. Germline CDR1 reads SGHRS; CDR2 reads YFSETQ. The germline V and J ends were trimmed by 0 bases and 3 bases, with 6 bases remaining between them. The CDR3 is 13 residues long. CDR3 region: CASSLEEHTEAFF. CDR3 sequence (DNA): TGCGCCAGCAGCTTGGAGGAGCACACTGAAGCTTTCTTT.

The V call is TRBV2, the J call TRBJ2-1, with D possibly being TRBD2 (6 bases). The germline V gene has CDR1 SNHLY and CDR2 FYNNEI. Trimming shortened V by 4 bases and J by 6 bases, and 13 bases separated the two germline ends. The CDR3 extends over 14 amino acids. CDR3 region: CASSGRAGPNEQFF. The CDR3 coding sequence is TGTGCCAGCAGTGGGCGAGCGGGTCCCAATGAGCAGTTCTTC. The full variable domain, its missing parts supplied by reference TRBV2 and TRBJ2-1, is EPEVTQTPSHQVTQMGQEVILRCVPISNHLYFYWYRQILGQKVEFLVSFYNNEISEKSEIFDDQFSVERPDGSNFTLKIRSTKLEDSAMYFCASSGRAGPNEQFFGPGTRLTVL.

The table lists this clonotype with a count of one. The gene calls are TRBV7-9 and TRBJ2-7; 8 positions match TRBD1. This CDR3 is built from 15 residues. The V gene's germline CDR1 is SEHNR and CDR2 FQNEAQ (reference sequence). The J segment lost 3 bases and the V segment lost 5 bases, leaving 9 bases of the junction unmatched. CDR3 in amino acids: CASSLTDREDYEQYF. CDR3 bases: TGTGCCAGCAGCCTCACGGACAGGGAGGACTACGAGCAGTACTTC.